These 23 T cell receptor beta chains originate from one sample sequenced in a study of blood T cell repertoires in COVID-19. Profiled with immunoSEQ multiplex PCR; TCRdb holds only in-frame clones, not every one. The sample lists approximately 160,000 clones, 86% seen once, with 4% in the top ten. Sequencing was performed on peripheral blood. All receptors come from a woman between 65 and 79 years old with acute or convalescent COVID-19.

A few counts support this clone. The gene calls are TRBV3-1 (or the pseudogene TRBV3-2) and TRBJ1-2; D is uncertain. Trimming took off 0 bases at V and 13 bases at J, with 27 bases between the two ends. Looked up from germline, CDR1 is LGHDT and CDR2 is YNNKEL (reference sequence). The CDR3 is 17 residues long. The CDR3 nucleotides are TGTGCCAGCAGCCAAGATTGGTTGCTATCCGGGAACACAAGGGTCACCTTC. Translated, it gives CASSQDWLLSGNTRVTF.

The rearrangement uses TRBV2 and TRBJ2-1, with TRBD2 matching 7 bases. The CDR3 is 13 amino acids. CDR1 is SNHLY, CDR2 FYNNEI, per germline. V trimming: 5 bases; J trimming: 7 bases; junction bases outside the gene matches: 5. CDR3 residues: CASSSGTGNEQFF. CDR3 bases: TGTGCCAGCAGTAGCGGGACTGGGAATGAGCAGTTCTTC.

V usage is TRBV6-2 or TRBV6-3 and J usage is TRBJ2-7; a possible D gene is TRBD1 (6 bases). CDR1 is MNHEY and CDR2 is SVGEGT in the germline V gene. There are 15 residues in the CDR3. V was shortened by 5 bases and J by 1 base, with 15 bases between the two germline ends. CDR3 amino acids: CASSTDRPPSYEQYF. The CDR3 nucleotides read TGTGCCAGCAGTACTGACAGGCCTCCTTCCTACGAGCAGTACTTC.

The chain carries TRBV5-6 and TRBJ2-7; a weak D match, TRBD1 (5 bases). V dropped 1 base and J dropped 5 bases, with 10 bases sitting between them. Germline V gives CDR1 SGHDT, CDR2 YYEEEE. This CDR3 spans 13 amino acids. The CDR3 DNA follows: TGTGCCAGCAGCTTGAGGGGAATTGACGAGCAGTACTTC. Translation: CASSLRGIDEQYF.

This chain links TRBV5-6 with TRBJ1-1; TRBD1 agrees at 12 bases. V shed 4 bases and J 5 bases; nucleotides not matched to a gene: 12. Germline loops: CDR1 SGHDT, CDR2 YYEEEE. There are 17 residues in the CDR3. CDR3 coding DNA: TGTGCCAGCAGCCGAGGGACAGGGGGCCATCGAAGGACTGAAGCTTTCTTT. It encodes CASSRGTGGHRRTEAFF.

This rearrangement joins TRBV4-2 to TRBJ1-1; tentative D call: TRBD1 (5 bases). Trimming removed 1 base from V and 1 base from J, with 10 bases in between. The length of the CDR3 is 15 residues. CDR1 and CDR2 from the germline V gene are LGHNA and YNFKEQ. The CDR3 loop reads CASSQVSDRNTEAFF. The CDR3 nucleotides read TGTGCCAGCAGCCAAGTATCTGACAGGAACACTGAAGCTTTCTTT.

The chain links TRBV7-2 to TRBJ2-7; 9 nucleotides match TRBD1. CDR1 and CDR2 from the germline V gene are SGHTA and FQGNSA. This CDR3 spans 15 amino acids. The junction had 11 bases not matched to a gene; V was cut back by 5 bases and J by 6 bases. CDR3 sequence reads: CASSATGTGLSEQYF. The CDR3 DNA sequence: TGTGCCAGCAGCGCAACCGGGACAGGGTTGTCCGAGCAGTACTTC.

The rearrangement joins TRBV28 to TRBJ2-7; TRBD1 agrees at 8 bases. The CDR3 consists of 12 residues. The V gene end was trimmed by 9 bases and the J gene end by 5 bases; junction bases not matched to a gene: 6. Germline lookup yields CDR1 MDHEN and CDR2 SYDVKM. CDR3 in DNA: TGTGCCAGTGGACAGGGTTACCACGAGCAGTACTTC. Its protein product is CASGQGYHEQYF.

In this sample, this clone turned up a few times. This chain uses TRBV29-1 with TRBJ1-2, with a weak D call TRBD1 (6 bases). This CDR3 region has 14 residues. CDR1 is SQVTM and CDR2 is ANQGSEA in the germline V gene. V gave up 0 bases and J gave up 5 bases, with 13 bases separating them. Here the CDR3 reads CSVEENRVLYGYTF. CDR3 nucleotides: TGCAGCGTTGAAGAAAACAGGGTTCTTTATGGCTACACCTTC.

The table lists this clone with a few counts. The V and J genes are TRBV7-3 and TRBJ1-5; D call uncertain. V lost 2 bases, J lost 0 bases, and 11 bases lay in between. CDR1 and CDR2 from the germline V gene are SGHTA and FQGTGA. This CDR3 contains 16 residues. This CDR3 reads CASSLEVEDSNQPQHF. The CDR3 nucleotides are TGTGCCAGCAGCTTAGAGGTGGAAGATAGCAATCAGCCCCAGCATTTT.

The chain combines TRBV10-3 with TRBJ1-1; D is ambiguous. Between the trimmed V and J ends, which lost 4 bases and 11 bases, there was a span of 11 bases. The CDR3 loop spans 11 amino acids. Germline assignment: CDR1 ENHRY and CDR2 SYGVKD. The CDR3 loop reads CAISVGGEAFF. The CDR3 coding sequence is TGTGCCATCAGTGTAGGTGGAGAGGCTTTCTTT.

CDR3 amino acids: CAWSVRGADYEQYF. Here the CDR3 DNA reads TGTGCCTGGAGTGTACGGGGGGCGGACTACGAGCAGTACTTC. The J gene is TRBJ2-7, the V gene TRBV30; a possible D gene is TRBD2 (7 bases). The CDR3 sequence is 14 residues long. Germline CDR1 reads GTSNPN; CDR2 reads SVGIG (reference sequence). V was pared by 0 bases and J by 3 bases, with 12 bases between.

The gene calls are TRBV19 and TRBJ2-7, with 12 bases fitting TRBD1. The junction had 5 bases not matched to a gene; V was cut back by 7 bases and J by 7 bases. There are 13 residues in the CDR3. Germline assignment: CDR1 LNHDA and CDR2 SQIVND (reference sequence). Written as DNA, the CDR3 is TGTGCCAGTATGGGACAGGGGGCGCGAGAGCAGTACTTC. Translating gives CASMGQGAREQYF.

The rearrangement uses TRBV7-2 and TRBJ1-2, with 7 bases matching TRBD1. This CDR3 has 12 residues. After removal of 5 bases from V and 8 bases from J, the junction contained 5 bases not matched to a gene. Germline lookup yields CDR1 SGHTA and CDR2 FQGNSA. The DNA of the CDR3 is TGTGCCAGCAGCCCACACAGGGGCGGCTACACCTTC. Residues: CASSPHRGGYTF.

The genes are TRBV27 and TRBJ2-2; no clear D. V lost 3 bases, J lost 1 base, and 6 bases lay in between. Germline V gene lookup returns CDR1 MNHEY and CDR2 SMNVEV (reference sequence). There are 14 residues in the CDR3. CDR3 protein: CASSFLENTGELFF. CDR3 coding DNA: TGTGCCAGCAGTTTTCTAGAGAACACCGGGGAGCTGTTTTTT.

The chain carries TRBV6-2 or TRBV6-3 and TRBJ2-1; 8 bases are a match to TRBD2. The CDR3 covers 15 residues. Germline lookup yields CDR1 MNHEY and CDR2 SVGEGT. With V trimmed by 2 bases and J by 10 bases, 10 bases remained unmatched. The CDR3 DNA is TGTGCCAGCAGTTACCCCGGGACTAGGAGGGACGAGCAGTTCTTC. This encodes CASSYPGTRRDEQFF.

The V and J genes are TRBV3-1 (or the pseudogene TRBV3-2) and TRBJ2-7; a weak D match, TRBD1 (6 bases). The ends were cut back, 2 bases at V and 2 bases at J, with 13 bases in the middle. CDR1 and CDR2 from the germline V gene are LGHDT and YNNKEL (reference sequence). The CDR3 loop spans 15 amino acids. The CDR3 region has the DNA TGTGCCAGCAGCCAAATGCCAGGGGAAACCTACGAGCAGTACTTC. Its translation: CASSQMPGETYEQYF.

The chain carries TRBV11-2 and TRBJ1-2; TRBD1 is a possible D gene (5 bases). This CDR3 is built from 15 residues. V was clipped by 3 bases and J by 8 bases, with 19 bases between them. Germline assignment: CDR1 SGHAT and CDR2 FQNNGV. CDR3 sequence (DNA): TGTGCCAGCAGCTTTGGTTCGGCGGGGGGTAGCGGCTACACCTTC. Amino acids: CASSFGSAGGSGYTF.

The chain employs TRBV27 and TRBJ2-2; 7 bases agree with TRBD1. The V and J ends lost 7 bases and 7 bases, in that order; junction bases with no gene match: 12. CDR3 length equals 15 residues. The germline V gene encodes CDR1 MNHEY and CDR2 SMNVEV (reference sequence). The CDR3 nucleotides read TGTGCCAGCAAACCTGAGGGGGCGCCGGGCGGGGAGCTGTTTTTT. Translated, it gives CASKPEGAPGGELFF.

The chain recombines TRBV10-2 with TRBJ2-7; 10 bases map to TRBD1. Germline lookup yields CDR1 WSHSY and CDR2 SAAADI. Trimming took 5 bases from V and 5 from J; bases not matched to a gene: 9. CDR3 length: 15 amino acids. The CDR3 region has the DNA TGCGCCAGCAGTCTGAACCGGGACAGGGGCAACGAGCAGTACTTC. Its translation: CASSLNRDRGNEQYF.

The rearrangement joins TRBV30 to TRBJ2-1; TRBD2 might be the D (6 bases). V was shortened by 3 bases and J by 10 bases, with 10 bases between the two germline ends. Germline CDR1 GTSNPN, CDR2 SVGIG (reference sequence). The CDR3 length is 11 residues. CDR3 coding DNA: TGTGCCTGGAGCCCGGGGGTCGAGCAGTTCTTC. It specifies CAWSPGVEQFF.

The CDR3 nucleotides are TGTGCCAGCAGTTATCGGGACATATACAATGAGCAGTTCTTC. Translated, it gives CASSYRDIYNEQFF. The rearrangement links TRBV6-2 or TRBV6-3 to TRBJ2-1; TRBD1 might be the D (6 bases). The CDR3 is 14 amino acids. Per germline, CDR1 MNHEY and CDR2 SVGEGT. The germline V and J ends were trimmed by 3 bases and 4 bases, with 10 bases remaining between them.

The rearrangement uses TRBV7-9 and TRBJ1-3; a weak D match, TRBD1 (5 bases). The CDR3 consists of 15 residues. Germline CDR1 SEHNR, CDR2 FQNEAQ (reference sequence). The V end was cut by 0 bases, the J end by 0 bases, with 6 bases between. The CDR3 DNA reads TGTGCCAGCAGCTTAGCAGGGGCCTCTGGAAACACCATATATTTT. It translates to CASSLAGASGNTIYF.